A single sample is the source of the 14 T cell receptor beta chains below, sequenced in a study of T cells in Graves' hyperthyroidism and ophthalmopathy. It was RNA transcripts that yielded the amplified TCR beta CDR3 regions. Primed by the HTBI set, a first-round RT-PCR was run on the TCR CDR3. TCRdb re-derived calls from the multiplex PCR reads in MiXCR, one entry per CDR3 protein. The sample has more than 300,000 distinct CDR3 sequences, about 12% seen once. The sequenced material came from blood. The receptors were sampled from a woman between 18 and 29 years old with Graves' hyperthyroidism.

A remark on this clonotype: Relative to the germline gene, one junction end is altered; a read error may explain this. The genes are TRBV5-1 and TRBJ2-7; TRBD1 aligns across 8 bases. Germline loops: CDR1 SGHRS, CDR2 YFSETQ. CDR3 length: 14 residues. This chain's CDR3 is CASSSGQANYVQHF. In DNA, the CDR3 is TGCGCCAGCAGCTCGGGACAGGCAAACTACGTGCAGCACTTC. Supplemented by reference TRBV5-1 and TRBJ2-7, the full variable domain reads KAGVTQTPRYLIKTRGQQVTLSCSPISGHRSVSWYQQTPGQGLQFLFEYFSETQRNKGNFPGRFSGRQFSNSRSEMNVSTLELGDSALYLCASSSGQANYVQHFGPGTRLTVT.

The chain combines TRBV30 with TRBJ1-2; maybe TRBD1 (6 bases). The CDR3 length is 12 residues. Trimming took 3 bases from V and 6 from J, leaving 11 bases between them. Germline V gene lookup returns CDR1 GTSNPN and CDR2 SVGIG (reference sequence). The CDR3 DNA follows: TGTGCCTGGAGCACAGGGCCCAATGGCTACACCTTC. It translates to CAWSTGPNGYTF.

This clonotype has a count of ten or more. This chain links TRBV6-1 with TRBJ2-7, with TRBD1 matching over 9 bases. Trimming took 6 bases from V and 6 from J; bases not matched to a gene: 9. Germline V gene data show CDR1 as MNHNS and CDR2 as SASEGT. The CDR3 sequence is 14 residues long. CDR3 sequence reads: CASRPRDRVREQYF. DNA of the CDR3: TGTGCCAGCAGGCCCCGGGACAGGGTCCGCGAGCAGTACTTC.

This clonotype was counted ten times or more. The chain combines TRBV5-1 with TRBJ2-7; 12 bases match TRBD2. The ends lost 7 bases at V and 1 base at J; junction bases unmatched: 6. Germline CDR1 reads SGHRS; CDR2 reads YFSETQ. The CDR3 loop spans 15 amino acids. CDR3 region: CASSRTSGKSYEQYF. DNA for the CDR3: TGCGCCAGCTCCCGGACTAGCGGGAAGTCCTACGAGCAGTACTTC.

This clonotype was seen a few times. The chain recombines TRBV9 with TRBJ2-2, with D uncertain. V gave up 0 bases and J gave up 4 bases, with 7 bases separating them. The CDR3 is made up of 14 amino acids. CDR1 is SGDLS, CDR2 YYNGEE, per germline. CDR3 amino acids: CASSVAYSTGELFF. Here the CDR3 DNA reads TGTGCCAGCAGCGTAGCTTACAGCACCGGGGAGCTGTTTTTT. The full variable domain, rest sourced from reference TRBV9 and TRBJ2-2, is DSGVTQTPKHLITATGQRVTLRCSPRSGDLSVYWYQQSLDQGLQFLIQYYNGEERAKGNILERFSAQQFPDLHSELNLSSLELGDSALYFCASSVAYSTGELFFGEGSRLTVL.

This clonotype was counted at least ten times. The genes are TRBV20-1 and TRBJ2-2; the D is unclear. The CDR3 has 14 amino acids. Germline CDR1 is DFQATT and CDR2 is SNEGSKA (reference sequence). Trimming took 3 bases from V and 1 from J, leaving 9 bases between them. This CDR3 is CSASAFLNTGELFF. The CDR3 bases are TGCAGTGCTAGTGCCTTTTTGAACACCGGGGAGCTGTTTTTT.

At least ten counts were recorded for this clonotype. The chain carries TRBV29-1 and TRBJ2-4, with 10 bases aligning to TRBD1. Trimming removed 2 bases from V and 3 bases from J; junction bases left unmatched: 7. The CDR3 is made up of 16 amino acids. The germline gives CDR1 SQVTM, CDR2 ANQGSEA. The CDR3 protein is CSVEIFGTGDKNIQYF. Written as DNA, the CDR3 is TGCAGCGTTGAAATTTTCGGGACAGGGGACAAAAACATTCAGTACTTC.

There are many counts of this clonotype. The gene calls are TRBV20-1 and TRBJ2-2, with 9 bases fitting TRBD2. This CDR3 has 17 residues. Trimming took 6 bases from V and 1 from J; bases not matched to a gene: 12. CDR1 DFQATT and CDR2 SNEGSKA come from the germline V gene (reference sequence). The CDR3 is CSATTPGLALNTGELFF. CDR3 sequence (DNA): TGCAGTGCCACGACGCCGGGACTAGCCTTGAACACCGGGGAGCTGTTTTTT.

In its sample, this clonotype was seen many times. This sequence joins TRBV7-9 and TRBJ1-6, with no clear D. CDR1 is SEHNR and CDR2 is FQNEAQ in the germline V gene (reference sequence). The CDR3 loop spans 13 amino acids. V was shortened by 1 base and J by 6 bases, with 4 bases between the two germline ends. The CDR3 coding sequence is TGTGCCAGCAGCTTAGTGCCTAATTCACCCCTCCACTTT. This translates into CASSLVPNSPLHF. The full variable domain, its missing parts supplied by reference TRBV7-9 and TRBJ1-6, is DTGVSQNPRHKITKRGQNVTFRCDPISEHNRLYWYRQTLGQGPEFLTYFQNEAQLEKSRLLSDRFSAERPKGSFSTLEIQRTEQGDSAMYLCASSLVPNSPLHFGNGTRLTVT.

This clonotype was observed at least ten times. The V and J genes are TRBV20-1 and TRBJ2-7, with D uncertain. The CDR3 covers 13 residues. CDR1 is DFQATT and CDR2 is SNEGSKA in the germline V gene (reference sequence). V lost 6 bases and J 3 bases, leaving 15 bases between the germline ends. CDR3 in DNA: TGCAGTGCCACCCACAGTAAGGGCTACGAGCAGTACTTC. Amino acid sequence: CSATHSKGYEQYF.

As regards this clonotype: This may be a read error: a much more frequent sequence differs by one nucleotide. This chain's CDR3 is CASSDPGAAGGPIGQFF. In DNA form, the CDR3 reads TGTGCCAGCAGTGACCCCGGCGCAGCGGGAGGGCCGATTGGGCAGTTCTTC. The V and J genes are TRBV6-1 and TRBJ2-1; 10 nucleotides line up with TRBD2. There are 17 residues in the CDR3. V was pared by 3 bases and J by 12 bases, with 17 bases of the junction left unmatched. The V gene's germline CDR1 is MNHNS and CDR2 SASEGT.

This clonotype was detected ten times or more. This sequence joins TRBV27 and TRBJ1-1; weak D call: TRBD1 (6 bases). V lost 6 bases to trimming and J lost 4 bases, with 15 bases between them. This CDR3 spans 14 amino acids. In germline, CDR1 is MNHEY, CDR2 SMNVEV (reference sequence). CDR3 DNA: TGTGCCAGCAGCCCACAGGGCGTCCCCACTGAAGCTTTCTTT. It yields the protein CASSPQGVPTEAFF.

At least ten counts were recorded for this clonotype. Relative to the germline gene, one junction end is altered; a read error may explain this. The chain links TRBV18 to TRBJ2-3; D may match TRBD1 or TRBD2 (5 bases each). Germline V gene sequence: CDR1 KGHSH, CDR2 LQKENI. This CDR3 has 15 amino acids. The DNA for the CDR3 is TGTGCCAGCTCCCCACCGGGGCCTGACACAGATACGCAGTATTTT. Encoded protein: CASSPPGPDTDTQYF.

This clonotype was found many times. This chain uses TRBV5-8 with TRBJ2-5; the D is unclear. CDR1 and CDR2 from the germline V gene are SGHTS and YDEGEE. This CDR3 is 13 amino acids long. Trimming stripped 1 base from V and 3 bases from J, with 7 bases between. This CDR3 is CASSLIMEETQYF. For the CDR3, the DNA is TGTGCCAGCAGCTTGATTATGGAAGAGACCCAGTACTTC.